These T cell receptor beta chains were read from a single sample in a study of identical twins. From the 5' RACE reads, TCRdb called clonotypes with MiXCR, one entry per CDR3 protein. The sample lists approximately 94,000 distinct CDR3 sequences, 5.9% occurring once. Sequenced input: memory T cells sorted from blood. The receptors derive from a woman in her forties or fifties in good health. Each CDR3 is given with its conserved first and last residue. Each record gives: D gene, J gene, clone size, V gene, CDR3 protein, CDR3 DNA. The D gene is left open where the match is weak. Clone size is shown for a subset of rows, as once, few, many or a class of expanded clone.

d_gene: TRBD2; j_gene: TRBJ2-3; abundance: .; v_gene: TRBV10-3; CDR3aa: CAISESPAGGPAQYF; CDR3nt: TGTGCCATCAGTGAGTCGCCAGCGGGAGGTCCAGCGCAGTATTTT
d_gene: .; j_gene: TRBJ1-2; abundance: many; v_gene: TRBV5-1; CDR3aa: CASSFDTRGGYTF; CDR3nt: TGCGCCAGCAGCTTTGACACCCGAGGCGGCTACACCTTC
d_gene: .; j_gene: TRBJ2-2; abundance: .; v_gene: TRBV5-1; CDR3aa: CASGGLNGELFF; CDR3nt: TGCGCCAGCGGGGGCCTGAACGGGGAGCTGTTTTTT
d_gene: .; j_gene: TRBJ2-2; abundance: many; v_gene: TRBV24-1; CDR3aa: CATSDLRANTGELFF; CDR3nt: TGTGCCACCAGTGATTTGAGAGCGAACACCGGGGAGCTGTTTTTT
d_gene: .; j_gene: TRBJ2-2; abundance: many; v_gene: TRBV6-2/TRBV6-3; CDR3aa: CASSSSGRVSAGELFF; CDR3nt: TGTGCCAGCAGTTCCTCCGGCAGGGTAAGCGCCGGGGAGCTGTTTTTT
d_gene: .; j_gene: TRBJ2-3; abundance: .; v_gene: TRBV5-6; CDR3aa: CASSSTGGGDADTQYF; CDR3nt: TGTGCCAGCAGCTCGACAGGTGGCGGGGATGCAGATACGCAGTATTTT
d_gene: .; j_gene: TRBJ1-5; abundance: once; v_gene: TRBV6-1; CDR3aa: CASRGGAGSEPQHF; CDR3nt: TGTGCCAGCAGAGGAGGGGCCGGGTCGGAGCCCCAGCATTTT
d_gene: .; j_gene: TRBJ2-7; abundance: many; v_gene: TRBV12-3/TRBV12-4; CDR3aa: CASSPLTASYEQYF; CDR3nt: TGTGCCAGCAGCCCATTGACAGCGTCCTACGAGCAGTACTTC
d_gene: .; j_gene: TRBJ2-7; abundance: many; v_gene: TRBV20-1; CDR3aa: CSAALTVNYEQYF; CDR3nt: TGCAGTGCTGCCCTGACAGTAAACTACGAGCAGTACTTC
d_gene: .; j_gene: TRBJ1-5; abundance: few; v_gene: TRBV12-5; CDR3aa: CASGTDPYQPQHF; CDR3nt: TGTGCTAGTGGAACAGACCCGTATCAGCCCCAGCATTTT
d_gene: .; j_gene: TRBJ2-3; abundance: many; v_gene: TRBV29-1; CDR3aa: CSGISTDTQYF; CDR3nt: TGCAGCGGGATTAGCACAGATACGCAGTATTTT
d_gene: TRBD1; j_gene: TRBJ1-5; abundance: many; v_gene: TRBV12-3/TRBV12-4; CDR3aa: CAGRDRGYLSNQPQHF; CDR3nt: TGTGCCGGCCGGGACAGGGGGTACCTAAGCAATCAGCCCCAGCATTTT
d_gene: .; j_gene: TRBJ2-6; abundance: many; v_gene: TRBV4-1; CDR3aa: CASSQDRVGANVLTF; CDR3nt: TGCGCCAGCAGCCAAGATAGAGTTGGGGCCAACGTCCTGACTTTC
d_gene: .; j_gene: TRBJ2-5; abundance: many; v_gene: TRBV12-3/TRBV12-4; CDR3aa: CASSLTTTQETQYF; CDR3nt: TGTGCCAGCAGCCTAACGACTACCCAAGAGACCCAGTACTTC
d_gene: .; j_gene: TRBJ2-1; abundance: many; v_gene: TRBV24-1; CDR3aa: CATSVPSRGNNEQFF; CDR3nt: TGTGCCACCAGTGTACCGTCCCGGGGGAACAATGAGCAGTTCTTC